The rows below give T cell receptor beta chains drawn from one sample of a study of T cells in Graves' hyperthyroidism and ophthalmopathy. TCRdb itself ran the multiplex PCR reads through MiXCR, one entry per CDR3 protein. The repertoire consists of under 450,000 distinct CDR3 sequences, with around 14% occurring once and the leading ten covering 7.7%. Sequencing input: blood. The origin of the receptors is a woman between 18 and 30 years old with Graves' hyperthyroidism. The CDR3 runs from the conserved cysteine through the conserved F or W. D genes are given only for firm matches. Where a row states a size, it is once, few, many or the class of an expanded clone; other rows omit it.

>TRBV7-8|TRBJ2-7|many|TRBD1
CASSLDRRVYEQYF
TGTGCCAGCAGCTTGGACAGGAGAGTCTACGAGCAGTACTTC
>TRBV7-2|TRBJ2-4|NA|NA
CASSLDSVAKNIQYF
TGTGCCAGCAGCCTCGACAGCGTAGCCAAAAACATTCAGTACTTC
>TRBV11-2|TRBJ2-5|many|TRBD2
CASSRTSPSETQYF
TGTGCCAGCAGCCGGACTAGCCCCTCGGAGACCCAGTACTTC
>TRBV18|TRBJ1-6|few|NA
CASSPSTNSPLHF
TGTGCCAGCTCACCTTCGACTAATTCACCCCTCCACTTT
>TRBV11-2|TRBJ2-3|many|NA
CASSLTGTPGTDTQYF
TGTGCCAGCAGCTTGACCGGGACACCAGGGACAGATACGCAGTATTTT
>TRBV30|TRBJ2-5|few|NA
CAWSAGGDSLQETQYF
TGTGCCTGGAGTGCGGGCGGGGACTCACTCCAAGAGACCCAGTACTTC
>TRBV7-8|TRBJ1-6|many|TRBD1
CASSLADGRGQSPLHF
TGTGCCAGCAGCTTAGCTGACGGCAGGGGGCAATCACCCCTCCACTTT
>TRBV7-9|TRBJ2-7|NA|NA
CASSPSTSGQYF
TGTGCCAGCAGCCCATCTACTTCCGGGCAGTACTTC
>TRBV7-2|TRBJ2-2|many|TRBD1
CASSRTGGDTGELFF
TGTGCCAGCAGTCGGACAGGGGGCGACACCGGGGAGCTGTTTTTT
>TRBV20-1|TRBJ1-3|many|NA
CSAAGGGSGNTIYF
TGCAGTGCTGCTGGGGGGGGCTCTGGAAACACCATATATTTT
>TRBV6-1|TRBJ2-2|many|NA
CASSDLPSSRPAGELFF
TGTGCCAGCAGTGACTTACCCTCCTCCCGACCGGCCGGGGAGCTGTTTTTT
>TRBV7-2|TRBJ2-5|few|TRBD1
CASSSGQGAGWETQYF
TGTGCCAGCAGCTCCGGACAGGGGGCGGGCTGGGAGACCCAGTACTTC
>TRBV28|TRBJ1-6|many|NA
CASRPGFEMAPLHF
TGTGCCAGCAGACCAGGATTTGAGATGGCACCCCTCCACTTT
>TRBV6-1|TRBJ2-7|many|NA
CASTLKVGSGYEQYF
TGTGCCAGCACTCTGAAAGTGGGGTCGGGCTACGAGCAGTACTTC
>TRBV6-1|TRBJ2-5|many|NA
CASSRVGETQYF
TGTGCCAGCAGCAGGGTTGGGGAGACCCAGTACTTC
>TRBV19|TRBJ2-1|few|NA
CASSSRPGFSNEQFF
TGTGCCAGTAGTAGCAGGCCGGGGTTTTCCAATGAGCAGTTCTTC
>TRBV7-8|TRBJ2-7|NA|TRBD2
CASSPGGGREQYF
TGTGCCAGCAGCCCTGGCGGGGGGCGCGAGCAGTACTTC
>TRBV5-1|TRBJ2-1|many|TRBD2
CASSPAPASGGNEQFF
TGCGCCAGCAGCCCTGCCCCGGCTAGCGGGGGCAATGAGCAGTTCTTC
>TRBV27|TRBJ2-1|NA|NA
CASSLLPPNEQFF
TGTGCCAGCAGTTTATTGCCTCCCAATGAGCAGTTCTTC
>TRBV11-3|TRBJ2-2|many|NA
CASSLDGVGTGELFF
TGTGCCAGCAGCTTAGATGGGGTCGGAACCGGGGAGCTGTTTTTT
>TRBV7-8|TRBJ1-4|many|TRBD1
CASSRARQGFGEKLFF
TGTGCCAGCAGTCGGGCCCGACAGGGCTTCGGTGAAAAACTGTTTTTT
>TRBV30|TRBJ2-5|NA|NA
CAWTHRESRTETQYF
TGTGCCTGGACTCATCGGGAGAGTAGAACTGAGACCCAGTACTTC
>TRBV19|TRBJ2-7|NA|NA
CASSQRRTPAPYEQYF
TGTGCCAGTAGTCAACGACGGACCCCGGCTCCCTACGAGCAGTACTTC
>TRBV3-1|TRBJ1-2|many|NA
CASRSPYGGYTF
TGTGCCAGCCGTTCCCCTTATGGGGGCTACACCTTC
>TRBV12-3/TRBV12-4|TRBJ2-7|many|NA
CASRGEGGYEQYF
TGTGCCAGCAGAGGCGAAGGGGGATACGAGCAGTACTTC
>TRBV29-1|TRBJ1-5|many|NA
CSVEYGVLNQPQHF
TGCAGCGTTGAATATGGGGTGTTAAATCAGCCCCAGCATTTT
>TRBV5-5|TRBJ2-1|NA|NA
CASSLGRPSSYNEQFF
TGTGCCAGCAGCTTGGGCAGGCCGAGCTCCTACAATGAGCAGTTCTTC
>TRBV7-8|TRBJ1-6|NA|TRBD1
CASSPDGTGGYSPLHF
TGTGCCAGCAGCCCCGACGGGACAGGGGGATATTCACCCCTCCACTTT
>TRBV2|TRBJ1-4|many|NA
CASSDLGASEKLFF
TGTGCCAGCAGTGATTTGGGGGCGAGTGAAAAACTGTTTTTT
>TRBV30|TRBJ2-3|many|TRBD2
CAWISSGTRTDTQYF
TGTGCCTGGATCAGTAGCGGGACACGCACAGATACGCAGTATTTT
>TRBV5-5|TRBJ2-1|few|TRBD2
CASSFRTSVIVLGYNEQFF
TGTGCCAGCAGCTTCCGGACTAGCGTCATTGTACTTGGTTACAATGAGCAGTTCTTC
>TRBV5-1|TRBJ2-2|many|NA
CASSPELVSATGELFF
TGCGCCAGCAGCCCCGAACTAGTCTCAGCCACCGGGGAGCTGTTTTTT
>TRBV20-1|TRBJ1-3|many|NA
CSARDGSGQSSPASGNTIYF
TGCAGTGCTAGAGATGGCTCGGGGCAGTCTTCCCCAGCCTCTGGAAACACCATATATTTT
>TRBV2|TRBJ2-3|many|NA
CASSPYQQEDTQYF
TGTGCCAGCAGTCCCTACCAACAGGAAGATACGCAGTATTTT
>TRBV9|TRBJ2-1|few|TRBD2
CASSVGLAGPLSYNEQFF
TGTGCCAGCAGCGTAGGGCTAGCGGGGCCCCTCTCCTACAATGAGCAGTTCTTC
>TRBV28|TRBJ1-5|many|TRBD1
CAIDRDRGLGNQPQHF
TGTGCCATCGACCGGGACAGGGGTCTGGGCAATCAGCCCCAGCATTTT
>TRBV14|TRBJ2-7|many|TRBD2
CASSHTARGRGAYEQYF
TGTGCCAGCAGCCACACCGCGCGGGGGAGAGGAGCCTACGAGCAGTACTTC
>TRBV9|TRBJ2-7|many|TRBD2
CASSVGTSDYEQYF
TGTGCCAGCAGCGTCGGGACTAGCGACTACGAGCAGTACTTC
>TRBV20-1|TRBJ2-7|many|NA
CSARDVQGREQYF
TGCAGTGCTAGAGATGTTCAGGGCCGCGAGCAGTACTTC
>TRBV6-2/TRBV6-3|TRBJ2-1|few|TRBD2
CASSFGLGRFF
TGTGCCAGCAGTTTCGGACTAGGTCGGTTCTTC